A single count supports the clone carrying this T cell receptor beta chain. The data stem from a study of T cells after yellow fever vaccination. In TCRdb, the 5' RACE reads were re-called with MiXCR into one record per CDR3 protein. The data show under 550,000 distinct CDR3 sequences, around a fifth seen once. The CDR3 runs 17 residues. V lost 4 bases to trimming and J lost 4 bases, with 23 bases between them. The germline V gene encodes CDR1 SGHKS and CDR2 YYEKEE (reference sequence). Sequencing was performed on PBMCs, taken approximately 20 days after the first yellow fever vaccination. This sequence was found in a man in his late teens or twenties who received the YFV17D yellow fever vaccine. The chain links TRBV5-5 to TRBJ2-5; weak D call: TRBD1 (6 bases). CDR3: CASSVSGTRVVLETQYF. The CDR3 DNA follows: TGTGCCAGCAGCGTTTCCGGGACAAGGGTCGTTCTAGAGACCCAGTACTTC.